The 20 T cell receptor beta chains listed next were all sequenced from one sample in a study of PD-1 blockade in classical Hodgkin lymphoma. Using immunoSEQ multiplex PCR, the repertoire was profiled, and TCRdb retains in-frame clones only, with some absent. The repertoire has fewer than 30,000 clones, approximately 78% of them found once; the top ten carry 7.5% to 9.5%. Each patient's relapse followed autologous stem cell transplantation, and brentuximab vedotin exposure varied. The specimen was peripheral blood mononuclear cells (PBMCs), collected before the second cycle of nivolumab. Every receptor here comes from a human donor with classical Hodgkin lymphoma.

This sequence joins TRBV5-6 and TRBJ2-1; D may be TRBD1 (6 bases). The CDR3 is made up of 15 amino acids. Per the germline V gene, CDR1 is SGHDT and CDR2 is YYEEEE. Trimming pared 1 base from V and 3 bases from J, leaving 11 bases between. The CDR3 coding sequence is TGTGCCAGCAGCTTGATGGCAGGGGACTACAATGAGCAGTTCTTC. Translating gives CASSLMAGDYNEQFF.

DNA for the CDR3: TGTGCCAGCAGTCCCCGTGGCGTATCTAATGAAAAACTGTTTTTT. It specifies CASSPRGVSNEKLFF. This chain links TRBV27 with TRBJ1-4; D gene unclear. CDR1 is MNHEY, CDR2 SMNVEV, per germline (reference sequence). The V end lost 5 bases, the J end lost 3 bases, and 13 bases lay between the germline ends. CDR3 size: 15 residues.

The chain employs TRBV7-9 and TRBJ1-4; no clear D gene. Per the germline V gene, CDR1 is SEHNR and CDR2 is FQNEAQ (reference sequence). CDR3 size: 11 residues. With 1 base removed from V and 9 bases from J, the gap between germline ends came to 3 bases. The CDR3 coding sequence is TGTGCCAGCAGCTTAGGTCAAAAACTGTTTTTT. Its protein is CASSLGQKLFF.

The chain uses TRBV6-5 and TRBJ1-3, with TRBD1 matching over 7 bases. Per germline, CDR1 MNHEY and CDR2 SVGAGI. This CDR3 contains 15 residues. The V segment lost 6 bases and the J segment 2 bases; nucleotides outside the gene matches: 7. In DNA, the CDR3 is TGTGCCAGCAGGGCTACAGGGGCCACTGGAAACACCATATATTTT. Residues: CASRATGATGNTIYF.

The rearrangement uses TRBV29-1 and TRBJ1-5; TRBD1 might be the D (5 bases). The germline V gene encodes CDR1 SQVTM and CDR2 ANQGSEA. This CDR3 spans 13 amino acids. V shed 4 bases and J shed 2 bases, with 9 bases lying between them. The CDR3 DNA sequence: TGCAGCGTTGGGTGGGGCGGCAATCAGCCCCAGCATTTT. Amino acid sequence: CSVGWGGNQPQHF.

The chain couples TRBV4-3 to TRBJ2-5, with D perhaps being TRBD1 or TRBD2 (5 bases each). Germline V gene sequence: CDR1 LGHNA, CDR2 YSLEER. The CDR3 contains 16 residues. Trimming took off 2 bases at V and 0 bases at J, with 13 bases between the two ends. DNA of the CDR3: TGCGCCAGCAGCCAAAATCTACGAGGGGACCAAGAGACCCAGTACTTC. Translating it yields CASSQNLRGDQETQYF.

CDR3 sequence reads: CASSYDLRQYF. CDR3 DNA: TGTGCCAGCAGTTACGACCTTCGGCAGTACTTC. The chain has TRBV6-5 and TRBJ2-7; no reliable D call. CDR1 is MNHEY and CDR2 is SVGAGI in the germline V gene. The CDR3 is 11 residues long. Trimming took off 2 bases at V and 9 bases at J, with 8 bases between the two ends.

The chain combines TRBV18 with TRBJ1-6, with D perhaps TRBD1 (6 bases). The V and J ends lost 4 bases and 7 bases respectively, with 8 bases between them. CDR3 length: 13 amino acids. The germline V gene encodes CDR1 KGHSH and CDR2 LQKENI. The CDR3 here is CASSHTGNSPLHF. In DNA, the CDR3 is TGTGCCAGCTCACACACAGGGAATTCACCCCTCCACTTT.

The chain joins TRBV5-1 to TRBJ2-3, with TRBD1 as a possible D gene (5 bases). V lost 0 bases and J 2 bases, leaving 10 bases between the germline ends. This CDR3 contains 15 residues. Germline V gene sequence: CDR1 SGHRS, CDR2 YFSETQ. CDR3 coding DNA: TGCGCCAGCAGCTTGGCAGGGTCCCCCACAGATACGCAGTATTTT. Translated, it gives CASSLAGSPTDTQYF.

The chain uses TRBV6-1 and TRBJ2-5; D call uncertain. This CDR3 is 14 amino acids long. With 1 base removed from V and 5 bases from J, the gap between germline ends came to 11 bases. CDR1 MNHNS and CDR2 SASEGT come from the germline V gene. CDR3 amino acids: CASSEGPGMETQYF. CDR3 bases: TGTGCCAGCAGTGAAGGTCCGGGTATGGAGACCCAGTACTTC.

The chain recombines TRBV2 with TRBJ2-2, with D possibly matching TRBD2 (6 bases). The CDR3 runs 16 residues. CDR1 is SNHLY and CDR2 is FYNNEI in the germline V gene. V lost 2 bases, J lost 2 bases, and 12 bases lay in between. The CDR3 loop reads CASSEYGGINTGELFF. The CDR3 DNA is TGTGCCAGCAGTGAATATGGGGGGATTAACACCGGGGAGCTGTTTTTT.

Here the CDR3 DNA reads TGTGCCAGCAGCCCTACTAGCGGGGGGGCTGGCGGGGAGCTGTTTTTT. Amino acid sequence: CASSPTSGGAGGELFF. This sequence joins TRBV7-9 and TRBJ2-2, with TRBD2 identical over 13 bases. V lost 5 bases and J lost 7; bases outside the gene matches: 7. The CDR3 spans 16 residues. CDR1 and CDR2 from the germline V gene are SEHNR and FQNEAQ (reference sequence).

The chain combines TRBV19 with TRBJ1-5; no clear D gene. This CDR3 comprises 13 residues. V shed 1 base and J shed 9 bases, with 10 bases lying between them. From germline, CDR1 is LNHDA and CDR2 SQIVND (reference sequence). CDR3 sequence: CASSIGNAPPQHF. The CDR3 nucleotides are TGTGCCAGTAGTATAGGGAATGCTCCGCCCCAGCATTTT.

The chain recombines TRBV27 with TRBJ2-5; 8 bases are shared with TRBD1. After removal of 0 bases from V and 5 bases from J, the junction contained 2 bases not matched to a gene. This CDR3 comprises 14 residues. The germline CDR1 and CDR2 sequences are MNHEY and SMNVEV (reference sequence). The CDR3 loop reads CASSLSTGVETQYF. CDR3 sequence (DNA): TGTGCCAGCAGTTTATCGACAGGGGTGGAGACCCAGTACTTC.

V and J are TRBV6-5 and TRBJ1-2, with TRBD1 identical over 9 bases. CDR1 is MNHEY and CDR2 is SVGAGI in the germline V gene. With 5 bases clipped from V and 4 bases from J, the junction kept 5 bases outside the gene matches. The CDR3 is made up of 14 amino acids. In DNA form, the CDR3 reads TGTGCCAGCAGTCGGACGACAGGGGGCTATGGCTACACCTTC. Protein product: CASSRTTGGYGYTF.

V usage is TRBV18 and J usage is TRBJ1-3; weak D call: TRBD1 (6 bases). This CDR3 has 18 residues. The V gene's germline CDR1 is KGHSH and CDR2 LQKENI. The ends were cut back, 6 bases at V and 0 bases at J, with 21 bases in the middle. The CDR3, as DNA: TGTGCCAGCTCCCCCCGAGGGGGGTTACCGAGCTCTGGAAACACCATATATTTT. Its protein is CASSPRGGLPSSGNTIYF.

This clone showed up just once. The chain couples TRBV4-2 to TRBJ2-1, with D perhaps TRBD1 (5 bases). The V end was cut by 0 bases, the J end by 6 bases, with 21 bases between. Germline V gene sequence: CDR1 LGHNA, CDR2 YNFKEQ. CDR3 length: 18 residues. The CDR3 reads CASSQENWVGRVGNEQFF. The CDR3, as DNA: TGTGCCAGCAGCCAAGAAAATTGGGTGGGCAGGGTAGGCAATGAGCAGTTCTTC.

This chain uses TRBV5-4 with TRBJ1-3; D is possibly TRBD1 (6 bases). Germline V gene lookup returns CDR1 SGHNT and CDR2 YYREEE (reference sequence). V lost 4 bases and J 0 bases, leaving 11 bases between the germline ends. This CDR3 contains 15 residues. The DNA for the CDR3 is TGTGCCAGCAGCCTGGACAGTCTCTCTGGAAACACCATATATTTT. This encodes CASSLDSLSGNTIYF.

The chain combines TRBV10-1 with TRBJ1-1; D ambiguous. CDR1 and CDR2 from the germline V gene are WNHNN and SYGVQD (reference sequence). Trimming took 8 bases from V and 7 from J, leaving 8 bases between them. This CDR3 has 10 amino acids. CDR3 residues: CASLHREAFF. The DNA for the CDR3 is TGCGCCAGCTTACACCGTGAAGCTTTCTTT.

The chain has TRBV5-8 and TRBJ2-3; 9 nucleotides agree with TRBD2. CDR3 length: 19 amino acids. With V trimmed by 1 base and J by 0 bases, 12 bases remained unmatched. Germline V gives CDR1 SGHTS, CDR2 YDEGEE. Here the CDR3 DNA reads TGTGCCAGCAGCTTGTGGGATAGCGGGAGTCTTTTTAGCACAGATACGCAGTATTTT. Its protein product is CASSLWDSGSLFSTDTQYF.